Sequencing of this TCR beta chain was carried out in a study of T cell responses to AZD1222 COVID-19 vaccine. Study-level results: White British people made up most donors, females outnumbered males, and clonal diversity was possibly underestimated. Close to half of all spike-specific TCRs reportedly target regions of the variants that are unmutated.

Generated by immunoSEQ multiplex PCR, the TCRdb table keeps only in-frame clones and is missing some. In the table there are 110,000 to 150,000 clones, roughly 92% of which are singletons. Concerning this clone itself: Its antigen remains unidentified.

Trimming left V 0 bases short and J 6 bases short, with 21 bases between. CDR1 is ENHRY and CDR2 is SYGVKD in the germline V gene. The CDR3 has 18 residues. The sequence came from an adult in good health. The specimen comprised peripheral blood, sampled on day 0 of AZD1222 vaccination. The genes are TRBV10-3 and TRBJ2-1; D is perhaps TRBD1 or TRBD2 (5 bases each). The CDR3 loop reads CAISESWLGIEGPNEQFF. The CDR3 nucleotides read TGTGCCATCAGTGAGTCTTGGTTAGGCATCGAGGGGCCCAATGAGCAGTTCTTC.